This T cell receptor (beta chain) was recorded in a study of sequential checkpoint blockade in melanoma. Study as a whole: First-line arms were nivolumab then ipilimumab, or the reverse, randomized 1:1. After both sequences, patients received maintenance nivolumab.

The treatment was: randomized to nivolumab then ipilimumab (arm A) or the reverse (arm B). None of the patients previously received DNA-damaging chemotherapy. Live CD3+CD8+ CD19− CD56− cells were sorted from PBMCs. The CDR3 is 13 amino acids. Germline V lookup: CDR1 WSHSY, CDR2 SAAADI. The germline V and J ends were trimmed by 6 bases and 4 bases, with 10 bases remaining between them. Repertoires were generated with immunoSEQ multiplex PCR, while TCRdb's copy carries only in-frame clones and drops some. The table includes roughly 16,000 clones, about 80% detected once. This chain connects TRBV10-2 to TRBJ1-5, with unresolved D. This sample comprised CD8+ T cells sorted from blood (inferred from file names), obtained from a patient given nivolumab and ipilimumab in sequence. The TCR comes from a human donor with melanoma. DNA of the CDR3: TGCGCCAGCAGCAACAGTCTTAATCAGCCCCAGCATTTT. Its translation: CASSNSLNQPQHF.